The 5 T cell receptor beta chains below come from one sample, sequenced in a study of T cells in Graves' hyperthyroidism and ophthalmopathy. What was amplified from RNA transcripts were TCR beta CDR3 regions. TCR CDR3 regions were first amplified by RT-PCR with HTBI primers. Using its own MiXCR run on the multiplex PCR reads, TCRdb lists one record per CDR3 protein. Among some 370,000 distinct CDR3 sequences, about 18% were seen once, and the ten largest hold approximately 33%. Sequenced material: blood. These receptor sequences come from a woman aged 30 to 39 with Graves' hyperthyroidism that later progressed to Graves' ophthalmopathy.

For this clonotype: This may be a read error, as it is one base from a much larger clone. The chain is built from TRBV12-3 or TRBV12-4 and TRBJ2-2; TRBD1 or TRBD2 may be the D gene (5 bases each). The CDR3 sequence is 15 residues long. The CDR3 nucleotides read TGTGCCAGCACCCCGGGACCGATGAACACCGAGGAGCTGTTTTTT. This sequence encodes CASTPGPMNTEELFF.

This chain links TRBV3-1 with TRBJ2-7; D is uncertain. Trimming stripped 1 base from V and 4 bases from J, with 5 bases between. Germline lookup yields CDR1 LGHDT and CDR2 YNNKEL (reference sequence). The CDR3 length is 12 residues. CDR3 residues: CASSQGPYEQYV. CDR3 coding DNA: TGTGCCAGCAGCCAAGGTCCGTACGAGCAGTACGTC.

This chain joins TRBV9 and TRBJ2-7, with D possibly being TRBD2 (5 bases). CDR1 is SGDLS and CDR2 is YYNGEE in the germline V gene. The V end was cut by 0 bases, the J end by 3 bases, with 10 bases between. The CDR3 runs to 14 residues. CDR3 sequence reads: CASSVAGFLYEQYF. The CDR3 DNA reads TGTGCCAGCAGCGTAGCGGGATTCCTCTACGAGCAGTACTTC.

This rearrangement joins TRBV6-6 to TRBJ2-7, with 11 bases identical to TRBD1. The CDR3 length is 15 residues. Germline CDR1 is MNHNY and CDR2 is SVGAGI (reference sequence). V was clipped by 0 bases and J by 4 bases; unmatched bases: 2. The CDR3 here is CASSYSWDRGYEQYF. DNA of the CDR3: TGTGCCAGCAGTTACTCCTGGGACAGGGGGTACGAGCAGTACTTC.

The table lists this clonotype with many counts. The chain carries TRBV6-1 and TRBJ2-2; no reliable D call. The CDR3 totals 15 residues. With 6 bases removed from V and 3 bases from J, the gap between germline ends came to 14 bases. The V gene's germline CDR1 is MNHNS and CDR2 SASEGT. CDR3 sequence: CASSRWAEYTGELFF. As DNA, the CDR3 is TGTGCCAGCAGCAGGTGGGCGGAGTACACCGGGGAGCTGTTTTTT.